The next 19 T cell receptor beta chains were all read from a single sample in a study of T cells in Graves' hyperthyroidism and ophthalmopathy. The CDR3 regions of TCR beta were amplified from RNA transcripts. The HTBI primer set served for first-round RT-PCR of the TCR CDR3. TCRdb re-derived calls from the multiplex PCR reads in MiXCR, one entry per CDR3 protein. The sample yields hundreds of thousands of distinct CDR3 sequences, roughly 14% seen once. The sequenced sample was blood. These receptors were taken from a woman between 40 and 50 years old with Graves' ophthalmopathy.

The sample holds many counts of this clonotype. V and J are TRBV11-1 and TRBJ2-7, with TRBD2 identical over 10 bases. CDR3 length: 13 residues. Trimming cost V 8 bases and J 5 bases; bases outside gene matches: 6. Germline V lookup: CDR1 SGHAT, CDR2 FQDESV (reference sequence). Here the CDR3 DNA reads TGTGCCAGCGCGACTAGCGGGCGCCACGAGCAGTACTTC. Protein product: CASATSGRHEQYF.

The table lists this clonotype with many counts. The CDR3 here is CASSLDGIYGYTF. CDR3 sequence (DNA): TGCGCCAGCAGCTTGGATGGGATCTATGGCTACACCTTC. The rearrangement uses TRBV5-1 and TRBJ1-2, with D unclear. The germline CDR1 and CDR2 sequences are SGHRS and YFSETQ. The germline V and J ends were trimmed by 0 bases and 4 bases, with 7 bases remaining between them. This CDR3 comprises 13 residues. Using reference TRBV5-1 and TRBJ1-2 for the parts outside the CDR3, the full variable domain is KAGVTQTPRYLIKTRGQQVTLSCSPISGHRSVSWYQQTPGQGLQFLFEYFSETQRNKGNFPGRFSGRQFSNSRSEMNVSTLELGDSALYLCASSLDGIYGYTFGSGTRLTVV.

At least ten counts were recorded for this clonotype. As DNA, the CDR3 is TGTGCCAGCAGTTCCTCAGGGACAGGGGAACATCAGCCCCAGCATTTT. Amino acids: CASSSSGTGEHQPQHF. The chain employs TRBV6-5 and TRBJ1-5, with 10 nucleotides matching TRBD1. This CDR3 contains 16 residues. Germline-derived CDR1 and CDR2 are MNHEY and SVGAGI. J lost 5 bases, V lost 4 bases, and 8 bases had no gene match.

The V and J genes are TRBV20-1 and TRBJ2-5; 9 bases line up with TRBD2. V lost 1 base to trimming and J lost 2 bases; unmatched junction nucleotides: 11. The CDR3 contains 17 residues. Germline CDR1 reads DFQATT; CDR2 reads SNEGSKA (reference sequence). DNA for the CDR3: TGCAGTGCTAGAGGGGCTAGCGGGACGGAGCCTCAAGAGACCCAGTACTTC. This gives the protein CSARGASGTEPQETQYF.

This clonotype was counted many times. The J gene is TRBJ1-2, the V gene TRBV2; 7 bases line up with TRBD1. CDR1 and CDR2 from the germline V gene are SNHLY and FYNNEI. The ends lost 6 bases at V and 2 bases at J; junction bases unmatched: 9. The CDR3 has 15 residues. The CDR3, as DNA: TGTGCCAGCAGACCACCGGGACAGTTAAACTATGGCTACACCTTC. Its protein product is CASRPPGQLNYGYTF.

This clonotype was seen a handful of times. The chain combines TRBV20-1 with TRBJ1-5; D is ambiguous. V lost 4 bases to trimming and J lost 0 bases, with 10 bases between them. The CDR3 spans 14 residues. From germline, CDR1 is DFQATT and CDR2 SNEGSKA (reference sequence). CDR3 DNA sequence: TGCAGTGCTAAAGGCAGGAGTAGCAATCAGCCCCAGCATTTT. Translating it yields CSAKGRSSNQPQHF.

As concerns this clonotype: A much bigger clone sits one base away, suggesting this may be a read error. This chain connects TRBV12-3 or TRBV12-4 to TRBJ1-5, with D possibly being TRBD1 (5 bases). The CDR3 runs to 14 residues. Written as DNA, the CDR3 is TGTACCACAAGGGGACTGGATAGCAATCAGCCCCAGCATTTT. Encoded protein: CTTRGLDSNQPQHF.

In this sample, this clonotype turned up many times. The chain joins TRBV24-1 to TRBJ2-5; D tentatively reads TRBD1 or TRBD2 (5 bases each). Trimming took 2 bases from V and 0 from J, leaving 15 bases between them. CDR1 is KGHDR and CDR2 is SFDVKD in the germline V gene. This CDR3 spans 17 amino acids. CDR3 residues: CATSDSLPGPHQETQYF. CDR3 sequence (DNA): TGTGCCACCAGTGATTCCCTCCCGGGACCCCACCAAGAGACCCAGTACTTC.

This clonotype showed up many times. The CDR3 here is CASRSILWQGALSTEAFF. In nucleotides, the CDR3 is TGTGCCAGCAGGTCAATCCTCTGGCAGGGGGCTCTAAGCACTGAAGCTTTCTTT. J is TRBJ1-1 and V is TRBV28, with TRBD1 matching 8 bases. The trim removed 6 bases at V and 4 bases at J, leaving 19 bases unmatched. This CDR3 comprises 18 residues. The V gene's germline CDR1 is MDHEN and CDR2 SYDVKM.

This CDR3 is CASAREETYEQYF. The CDR3 nucleotides are TGTGCCAGTGCGCGGGAAGAAACCTACGAGCAGTACTTC. The chain uses TRBV6-1 and TRBJ2-7; possibly TRBD2 for D (6 bases). Germline V gene data show CDR1 as MNHNS and CDR2 as SASEGT. The CDR3 runs 13 residues. V lost 9 bases to trimming and J lost 2 bases, with 14 bases between them.

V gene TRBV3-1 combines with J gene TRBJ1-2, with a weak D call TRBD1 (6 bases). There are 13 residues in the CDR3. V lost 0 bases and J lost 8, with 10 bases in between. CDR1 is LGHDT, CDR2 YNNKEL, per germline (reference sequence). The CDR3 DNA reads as TGTGCCAGCAGCCAAGATTCCGGGGGCGGCTACACCTTC. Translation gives CASSQDSGGGYTF.

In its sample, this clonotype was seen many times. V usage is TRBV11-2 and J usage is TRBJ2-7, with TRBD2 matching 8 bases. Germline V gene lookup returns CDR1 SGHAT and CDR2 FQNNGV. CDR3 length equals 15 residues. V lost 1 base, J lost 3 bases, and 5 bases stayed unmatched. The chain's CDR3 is CASSLVSGSFYEQYF. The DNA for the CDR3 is TGTGCCAGCAGCTTAGTGAGCGGGAGCTTCTACGAGCAGTACTTC.

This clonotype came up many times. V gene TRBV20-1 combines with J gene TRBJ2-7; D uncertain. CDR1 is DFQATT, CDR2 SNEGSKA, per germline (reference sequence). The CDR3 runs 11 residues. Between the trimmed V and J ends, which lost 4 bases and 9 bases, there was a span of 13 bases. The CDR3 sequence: CSATGLQVQYF. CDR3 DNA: TGCAGTGCTACCGGTCTCCAAGTGCAGTACTTC.

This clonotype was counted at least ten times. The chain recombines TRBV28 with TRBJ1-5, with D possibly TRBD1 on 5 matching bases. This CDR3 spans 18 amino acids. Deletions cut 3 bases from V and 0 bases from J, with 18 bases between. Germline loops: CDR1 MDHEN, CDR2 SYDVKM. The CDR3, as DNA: TGTGCCAGCAGTTTTCCCGGGACGGGCCTCCCTAGCAATCAGCCCCAGCATTTT. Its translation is CASSFPGTGLPSNQPQHF.

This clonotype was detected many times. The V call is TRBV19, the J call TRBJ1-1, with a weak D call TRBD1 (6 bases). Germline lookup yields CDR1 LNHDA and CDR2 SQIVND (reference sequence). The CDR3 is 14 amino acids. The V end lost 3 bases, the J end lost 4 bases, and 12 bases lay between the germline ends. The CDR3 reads CASSIRGAGTEAFF. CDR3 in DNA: TGTGCCAGTAGTATTCGGGGGGCAGGCACTGAAGCTTTCTTT.

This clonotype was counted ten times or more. The DNA for the CDR3 is TGTGCCAGCAGCTCCGGCTTAAGCTCTGGGGCCAACGTCCTGACTTTC. Its protein product is CASSSGLSSGANVLTF. The rearrangement uses TRBV7-2 and TRBJ2-6; no clear D gene. CDR1 SGHTA and CDR2 FQGNSA come from the germline V gene. V was clipped by 4 bases and J by 0 bases, with 10 bases between them. This CDR3 contains 16 residues.

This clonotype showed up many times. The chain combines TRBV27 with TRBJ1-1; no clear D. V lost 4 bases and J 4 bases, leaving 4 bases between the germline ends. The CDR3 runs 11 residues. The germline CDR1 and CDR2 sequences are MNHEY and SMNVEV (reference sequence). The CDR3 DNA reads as TGTGCCAGCAGTTCTCCCACTGAAGCTTTCTTT. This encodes CASSSPTEAFF.

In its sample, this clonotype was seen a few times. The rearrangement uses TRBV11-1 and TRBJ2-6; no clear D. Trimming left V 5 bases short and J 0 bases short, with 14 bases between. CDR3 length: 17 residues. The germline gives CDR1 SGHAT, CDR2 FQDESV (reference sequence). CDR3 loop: CASSRIDGSSGANVLTF. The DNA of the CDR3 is TGTGCCAGCAGCCGAATCGACGGAAGCTCTGGGGCCAACGTCCTGACTTTC.

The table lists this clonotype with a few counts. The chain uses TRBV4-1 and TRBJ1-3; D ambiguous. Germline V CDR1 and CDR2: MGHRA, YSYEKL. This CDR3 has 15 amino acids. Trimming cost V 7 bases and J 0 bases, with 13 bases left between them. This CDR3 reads CASTKDLHSGNTIYF. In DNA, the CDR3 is TGCGCCAGCACGAAGGATCTCCACTCTGGAAACACCATATATTTT.